These 10 T cell receptor beta chains were sequenced from one sample in a study of identical twins. TCRdb recomputed calls from the 5' RACE reads with MiXCR, one row per CDR3 protein. The sample comprises around 1.7 million distinct CDR3 sequences, less than 35% of which are singletons, and less than 0.35% rests with the top ten. The sequencing input was cord blood. Receptors were obtained from a newborn girl in good health.

The rearrangement joins TRBV2 to TRBJ1-2; 7 bases fit TRBD1. The CDR3 consists of 14 residues. CDR1 SNHLY and CDR2 FYNNEI come from the germline V gene. V shed 6 bases and J 2 bases; nucleotides not matched to a gene: 6. In DNA, the CDR3 is TGTGCCAGCAGCGTGGGACAGCGAAACTATGGCTACACCTTC. It is translated as CASSVGQRNYGYTF. Filled out from reference TRBV2 and TRBJ1-2, the complete variable domain reads EPEVTQTPSHQVTQMGQEVILRCVPISNHLYFYWYRQILGQKVEFLVSFYNNEISEKSEIFDDQFSVERPDGSNFTLKIRSTKLEDSAMYFCASSVGQRNYGYTFGSGTRLTVV.

Many counts were recorded for this clonotype. This chain connects TRBV29-1 to TRBJ2-7, with 7 bases aligning to TRBD1. This CDR3 comprises 14 residues. The V segment lost 4 bases and the J segment 5 bases; nucleotides outside the gene matches: 11. Germline loops: CDR1 SQVTM, CDR2 ANQGSEA. The CDR3 DNA is TGCAGCGTTGGCCCGCGGACAGGTAACCACGAGCAGTACTTC. It yields the protein CSVGPRTGNHEQYF.

The chain couples TRBV7-8 to TRBJ2-3, with 9 bases aligning to TRBD2. The CDR3 runs to 16 residues. V was pared by 6 bases and J by 2 bases, with 9 bases of the junction left unmatched. The germline gives CDR1 SGHVS, CDR2 FQNEAQ. The CDR3 DNA is TGTGCCAGCAGTCTCCTAGTAGCGGGAGCCACAGATACGCAGTATTTT. This codes for CASSLLVAGATDTQYF.

The CDR3 protein is CASSLDHGDYGYTF. The DNA of the CDR3 is TGTGCCAGCAGCTTAGATCACGGCGACTATGGCTACACCTTC. This chain connects TRBV7-6 to TRBJ1-2; D remains unclear. V dropped 1 base and J dropped 3 bases, with 9 bases sitting between them. The germline gives CDR1 SGHVS, CDR2 FNYEAQ. The CDR3 spans 14 residues.

The chain is built from TRBV28 and TRBJ2-1, with a tentative D call TRBD1 (5 bases). The tail of the sequence fits TRBJ2-7 better, so the J call may be wrong. From germline, CDR1 is MDHEN and CDR2 SYDVKM. The CDR3 extends over 13 amino acids. The CDR3 loop reads CASSSLRADEQYF. Written as DNA, the CDR3 is TGTGCCAGCAGCTCTCTCAGGGCTGATGAGCAGTACTTC.

The table lists this clonotype with a few counts. The chain carries TRBV20-1 and TRBJ1-6; 7 bases map to TRBD1. This CDR3 has 14 residues. V shed 0 bases and J 8 bases; nucleotides not matched to a gene: 4. Germline V CDR1 and CDR2: DFQATT, SNEGSKA (reference sequence). Here the CDR3 reads CSARDRGEYSPLHF. CDR3 nucleotide sequence: TGCAGTGCTAGAGACAGGGGGGAATATTCACCCCTCCACTTT.

This rearrangement joins TRBV20-1 to TRBJ1-2; TRBD1 agrees at 8 bases. Germline-derived CDR1 and CDR2 are DFQATT and SNEGSKA (reference sequence). The CDR3 sequence is 15 residues long. Unmatched junction bases numbered 10, after V lost 5 bases and J lost 2 bases. CDR3 in DNA: TGCAGTGCTGACCGGACAGGGAAGGGAAACTATGGCTACACCTTC. Its translation is CSADRTGKGNYGYTF.

J is TRBJ2-1 and V is TRBV28, with TRBD2 matching 7 bases. The CDR3 sequence is 16 residues long. The J segment lost 0 bases and the V segment lost 5 bases, leaving 7 bases of the junction unmatched. The germline V gene has CDR1 MDHEN and CDR2 SYDVKM. CDR3 DNA: TGTGCCAGCAGTGGGGCCTTAGCGGGCTCCTACAATGAGCAGTTCTTC. It yields the protein CASSGALAGSYNEQFF.

The rearrangement uses TRBV4-2 and TRBJ2-3, with 10 bases lining up with TRBD2. This CDR3 is 17 amino acids long. V was pared by 3 bases and J by 2 bases, with 8 bases of the junction left unmatched. Germline CDR1 LGHNA, CDR2 YNFKEQ. CDR3 nucleotide sequence: TGTGCCAGCAGCCAGGGGATTAGCGGGGGGTTCACAGATACGCAGTATTTT. Translating it yields CASSQGISGGFTDTQYF.

V is TRBV6-6 and J is TRBJ2-5, with D hard to call. CDR1 MNHNY and CDR2 SVGAGI come from the germline V gene (reference sequence). The V gene lost 0 bases and the J gene lost 4 bases, with 15 bases spanning the gap. This CDR3 contains 16 residues. The CDR3 bases are TGTGCCAGCAGTTACTCGTCGGTCTCTCTCTCAGAGACCCAGTACTTC. It is translated as CASSYSSVSLSETQYF.